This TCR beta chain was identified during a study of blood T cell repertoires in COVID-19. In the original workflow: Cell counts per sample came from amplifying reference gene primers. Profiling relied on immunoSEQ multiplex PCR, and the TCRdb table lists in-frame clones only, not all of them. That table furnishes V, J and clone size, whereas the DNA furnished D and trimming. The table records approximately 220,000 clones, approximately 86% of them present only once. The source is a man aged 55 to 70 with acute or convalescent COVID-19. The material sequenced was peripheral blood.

Here the CDR3 DNA reads TGCGCCAGCAGCCTAGGACTATCCACAGATACGCAGTATTTT. Its protein product is CASSLGLSTDTQYF. The chain employs TRBV5-1 and TRBJ2-3; D is perhaps TRBD2 (6 bases). In germline, CDR1 is SGHRS, CDR2 YFSETQ. Trimming took 4 bases from V and 2 from J, leaving 11 bases between them. CDR3 length equals 14 residues.